This T cell receptor beta chain was retrieved from a study of post-analysis software for immune sequencing data. The overall study: Patients had relapsing-remitting, secondary progressive or progressive-relapsing multiple sclerosis; some lacked subtype. Study-level results: Comparison with controls showed significantly lower normalized Chao1 diversity in multiple sclerosis patients. TRBV5-6, TRBV5-1 and TRBV20-1 belonged to a set of a few TRBV segments that were more frequent in patients than controls.

Comments on this clonotype: Antigen: not known.

The CDR3 has 14 residues. Trimming removed 3 bases from V and 0 bases from J; junction bases left unmatched: 1. The germline V gene has CDR1 DFQATT and CDR2 SNEGSKA (reference sequence). Incorporated into the TCR beta cDNA libraries were unique molecular identifiers, which served to reduce PCR and sequencing biases. TCRdb recomputed calls from the PCR reads with MiXCR, one row per CDR3 protein. The sample yields fewer than 850,000 distinct CDR3 sequences, 25% to 30% seen once. The specimen was blood. The chain has TRBV20-1 and TRBJ2-1; 8 bases match TRBD2. The clonotype comes from a girl aged 10-17 years with multiple sclerosis. The chain's CDR3 is CSASSGSSYNEQFF. The CDR3 DNA sequence: TGCAGTGCTAGCAGCGGGAGCTCCTACAATGAGCAGTTCTTC.